Listed below are T cell receptor gamma chains from one sample, sequenced in a study of human gamma delta and Vdelta1 T cells. TCRdb reran clone calling via CATT on the PCR reads. The sample carries over 7,500 gamma-chain clones, around 45% recorded once. These receptors are not linked to any known antigen. Sequencing input: Vdelta1 gamma-delta T cells from blood grown in culture (DOT cells). These receptors originate from a human donor in good health. Both conserved end residues are trimmed from each CDR3. Fields, in order: J gene, V gene, CDR3 length, CDR3 protein.

J: TRGJ1/TRGJ2
V: TRGV3
length: 10
CDR3: ATWDIPSKKL

J: TRGJ1/TRGJ2
V: TRGV8
length: 13
CDR3: ATWDRPSGALGKL

J: TRGJ1/TRGJ2
V: TRGV3
length: 14
CDR3: ATWDRTGADYYKKL

J: TRGJ1/TRGJ2
V: TRGV2
length: 11
CDR3: ATWDPAGYKKL

J: TRGJ1/TRGJ2
V: TRGV5
length: 11
CDR3: ATWDRNYYKKL

J: TRGJ1/TRGJ2
V: TRGV8
length: 14
CDR3: ATWDGLTEGYYKKL

J: TRGJ1/TRGJ2
V: TRGV9
length: 11
CDR3: ALWEGPYYKKL

J: TRGJ1/TRGJ2
V: TRGV2
length: 10
CDR3: ATWDGLRGKL

J: TRGJP
V: TRGV9
length: 14
CDR3: ALWEAQELGKKIKV

J: TRGJP2
V: TRGV4
length: 11
CDR3: ATWDDRDWIKT

J: TRGJ1/TRGJ2
V: TRGV9
length: 9
CDR3: ALWEKKRKL

J: TRGJ1/TRGJ2
V: TRGV4
length: 11
CDR3: ATWDGLVCKKL

J: TRGJP1
V: TRGV10
length: 10
CDR3: AAGQSGWFKI

J: TRGJ1/TRGJ2
V: TRGV10
length: 10
CDR3: AAWDNYYKKL

J: TRGJ1/TRGJ2
V: TRGV9
length: 10
CDR3: ALWEEHAKKL

J: TRGJ1/TRGJ2
V: TRGV9
length: 8
CDR3: ALWEGKKL

J: TRGJ1/TRGJ2
V: TRGV3
length: 11
CDR3: ATWDRRTYKKL

J: TRGJ1/TRGJ2
V: TRGV3
length: 11
CDR3: ATWDRLTGRRL

J: TRGJP1
V: TRGV8
length: 13
CDR3: ATCPSMATGWFKI

J: TRGJ1/TRGJ2
V: TRGV2
length: 9
CDR3: ATWDGFEKL

J: TRGJ1/TRGJ2
V: TRGV4
length: 12
CDR3: ATWDGALGYKKL

J: TRGJ1/TRGJ2
V: TRGV10
length: 10
CDR3: AAWDPKHKKL

J: TRGJ1/TRGJ2
V: TRGV8
length: 9
CDR3: ATWAQKGKL

J: TRGJP2
V: TRGV2
length: 11
CDR3: ATWDAADWIKT

J: TRGJ1/TRGJ2
V: TRGV5
length: 11
CDR3: ATWDGGNYKKL

J: TRGJ1/TRGJ2
V: TRGV2
length: 10
CDR3: ATWDGRVKKL

J: TRGJ1/TRGJ2
V: TRGV10
length: 12
CDR3: AAWDRRNYYKKL

J: TRGJP2
V: TRGV8
length: 13
CDR3: ATWVEGGSDWIKT

J: TRGJP2
V: TRGV3
length: 11
CDR3: ATWYWGDWIKT

J: TRGJP1
V: TRGV4
length: 13
CDR3: ATWDGQATGWFKI

J: TRGJ1/TRGJ2
V: TRGV4
length: 11
CDR3: ATWEGSYYKKL

J: TRGJP1
V: TRGV11
length: 12
CDR3: ACWIPTTGWFKI

J: TRGJ1/TRGJ2
V: TRGV10
length: 11
CDR3: AAPNGIYYKKL

J: TRGJ1/TRGJ2
V: TRGV4
length: 13
CDR3: ATWDEMEDYYKKL

J: TRGJP2
V: TRGV8
length: 11
CDR3: ATWDKVGWIKT

J: TRGJ1/TRGJ2
V: TRGV4
length: 12
CDR3: ATWDGLINYKKL

J: TRGJ1/TRGJ2
V: TRGV4
length: 10
CDR3: ATWDGHYKKL

J: TRGJ1/TRGJ2
V: TRGV2
length: 11
CDR3: ATWDVYYYKKL

J: TRGJ1/TRGJ2
V: TRGV9
length: 13
CDR3: ALWGFQLNYYKKL

J: TRGJ1/TRGJ2
V: TRGV3
length: 14
CDR3: ATWDRPLGVYYKKL

J: TRGJ1/TRGJ2
V: TRGV10
length: 11
CDR3: AAWGIHYYKKL

J: TRGJ1/TRGJ2
V: TRGV3
length: 8
CDR3: ATWDRHRL

J: TRGJ1/TRGJ2
V: TRGV5
length: 12
CDR3: ATWDRLNYYKKL

J: TRGJ1/TRGJ2
V: TRGV3
length: 11
CDR3: ATWDHDYYKKL

J: TRGJP2
V: TRGV3
length: 17
CDR3: ATWDSMNLADSSDWIKT

J: TRGJ1/TRGJ2
V: TRGV5
length: 9
CDR3: ATWEPYKKL

J: TRGJ1/TRGJ2
V: TRGV4
length: 11
CDR3: ATWDGGDYKKL

J: TRGJ1/TRGJ2
V: TRGV10
length: 7
CDR3: AAAEFQV

J: TRGJ1/TRGJ2
V: TRGV5
length: 10
CDR3: ATWDSHYKKL

J: TRGJP2
V: TRGV9
length: 13
CDR3: ALWEVYSSDWIKT

J: TRGJ1/TRGJ2
V: TRGV9
length: 10
CDR3: ALWEEYYKKV

J: TRGJ1/TRGJ2
V: TRGV3
length: 9
CDR3: ATWDRQQKL

J: TRGJP2
V: TRGV2
length: 13
CDR3: ATWDGVGSDWIKT

J: TRGJP
V: TRGV8
length: 12
CDR3: ATWDRQSKKIKV

J: TRGJP1
V: TRGV3
length: 13
CDR3: ATWDRLTTGWFKI

J: TRGJ1/TRGJ2
V: TRGV9
length: 12
CDR3: ALWEAENYYKKL

J: TRGJ1/TRGJ2
V: TRGV9
length: 10
CDR3: ALWEVPSKKL

J: TRGJ1/TRGJ2
V: TRGV8
length: 7
CDR3: ATWVKKL

J: TRGJ1/TRGJ2
V: TRGV4
length: 9
CDR3: APWEGYKKL